A single sample gave rise to the 19 T cell receptor beta chains below, sequenced in a study of response to subunit inactivated influenza vaccine (dated 2018 in TCRdb). The method was RT-PCR. Reads for this sample came from an Illumina HiSeq 2500. In-frame beta chains were kept once TCRdb had trimmed the public reads at Q25 with fastp and called clones with MiXCR. Identical CDR3 proteins give one entry, which carries the most common genes and DNA. Within this sample are around 710,000 distinct CDR3 sequences, with 11% to 15% of them counted one time only. The ten largest clones capture 6% to 8% of the sample. Sequencing was performed on PBMCs from blood, taken around 14 days before vaccination. Receptor source: a man in his fifties or sixties who received an inactivated influenza vaccine. Donor details come from another sample of the same person, matched by shared clones.

This clonotype has more than one count but fewer than ten. In DNA form, the CDR3 reads TGTGCCAGCAGCTTGGGCGGCAGAGATCACTATGGCTACACCTTC. This codes for CASSLGGRDHYGYTF. The V gene is TRBV5-4, the J gene TRBJ1-2; no clear D. Germline lookup yields CDR1 SGHNT and CDR2 YYREEE (reference sequence). Trimming stripped 0 bases from V and 3 bases from J, with 12 bases between. The CDR3 covers 15 residues.

The table lists this clonotype with a few counts. The chain has TRBV4-2 and TRBJ2-1, with TRBD2 identical over 10 bases. CDR1 and CDR2 from the germline V gene are LGHNA and YNFKEQ. There are 14 residues in the CDR3. Germline trimming cut 2 bases from V and 8 bases from J; bases unmatched to any gene: 3. The CDR3 nucleotides are TGTGCCAGCAGCCAACAAGGGACTAGCGATGAGCAGTTCTTC. It encodes CASSQQGTSDEQFF.

This clonotype came up a few times. The chain combines TRBV12-3 or TRBV12-4 with TRBJ2-3, with D tentatively TRBD1 or TRBD2 (5 bases each). V was shortened by 7 bases and J by 5 bases, with 16 bases between the two germline ends. The CDR3 is 14 residues long. The chain's CDR3 is CASTPGPPGDTQYF. Here the CDR3 DNA reads TGTGCCAGCACCCCGGGACCCCCAGGAGATACGCAGTATTTT.

J is TRBJ2-3 and V is TRBV10-3; either TRBD1 or TRBD2 may supply D (5 bases each). V was trimmed by 11 bases and J by 1 base, leaving 16 bases between them. This CDR3 spans 14 amino acids. Germline-derived CDR1 and CDR2 are ENHRY and SYGVKD. This CDR3 is CACWDGRGTDTQYF. Written as DNA, the CDR3 is TGTGCCTGCTGGGACGGACGTGGCACAGATACGCAGTATTTT.

V is TRBV27 and J is TRBJ1-6; D unresolved. The CDR3 length is 15 residues. Trimming pared 9 bases from V and 0 bases from J, leaving 12 bases between. Germline CDR1 and CDR2: MNHEY and SMNVEV (reference sequence). The CDR3 loop reads CASGPSSSYNSPLHF. As DNA, the CDR3 is TGTGCCAGTGGCCCTTCTAGCTCCTATAATTCACCCCTCCACTTT.

This clonotype was detected only a few times. As DNA, the CDR3 is TGTGCCAGCAGACTGACCCCCGGCACCGGGGAGCTGTTTTTT. Translated: CASRLTPGTGELFF. The V gene is TRBV6-2 or TRBV6-3, the J gene TRBJ2-2; D remains unclear. Germline V gene sequence: CDR1 MNHEY, CDR2 SVGEGT. The CDR3 is made up of 14 amino acids. The V end lost 6 bases, the J end lost 4 bases, and 12 bases lay between the germline ends.

This clonotype was recorded a few times. J is TRBJ2-7 and V is TRBV20-1, with D possibly being TRBD1 (5 bases). Per the germline V gene, CDR1 is DFQATT and CDR2 is SNEGSKA (reference sequence). The germline V and J ends were trimmed by 6 bases and 6 bases, with 21 bases remaining between them. This CDR3 spans 14 amino acids. The CDR3 region is CSADDTGPRPEQYF. The CDR3 nucleotides are TGCAGTGCCGATGATACAGGACCGAGGCCCGAGCAGTACTTC.

The chain recombines TRBV10-3 with TRBJ2-7, with D tentatively TRBD1 or TRBD2 (5 bases each). Per germline, CDR1 ENHRY and CDR2 SYGVKD. Trimming left V 6 bases short and J 6 bases short, with 15 bases between. CDR3 length equals 13 residues. CDR3 nucleotides: TGTGCCATCAGCGGGACCTCGATTCGCGAGCAGTACTTC. This sequence encodes CAISGTSIREQYF.

There are many counts of this clonotype. V usage is TRBV5-1 and J usage is TRBJ1-1; D unresolved. Germline V gives CDR1 SGHRS, CDR2 YFSETQ. The CDR3 has 14 residues. Trimming left V 3 bases short and J 0 bases short, with 9 bases between. The CDR3 bases are TGCGCCAGCAGCTCTGACGGGGTGAACACTGAAGCTTTCTTT. It codes for CASSSDGVNTEAFF.

The gene calls are TRBV20-1 and TRBJ2-3; D is possibly TRBD2 (6 bases). In germline, CDR1 is DFQATT, CDR2 SNEGSKA (reference sequence). This CDR3 is built from 16 residues. V lost 3 bases to trimming and J lost 1 base, with 17 bases between them. CDR3 DNA sequence: TGCAGTGCTAGGAAGCCGGGACTGGTGGGCACAGATACGCAGTATTTT. It is translated as CSARKPGLVGTDTQYF.

This clonotype occurred a few times. This rearrangement joins TRBV15 to TRBJ2-2, with unresolved D. The CDR3 length is 12 residues. Looked up from germline, CDR1 is LNHNV and CDR2 is YYDKDF (reference sequence). Trimming pared 5 bases from V and 2 bases from J, leaving 3 bases between. CDR3 DNA: TGTGCCACCAGCGGCAACACCGGGGAGCTGTTTTTT. It translates to CATSGNTGELFF.

V and J are TRBV20-1 and TRBJ1-5; no clear D. Germline assignment: CDR1 DFQATT and CDR2 SNEGSKA (reference sequence). Trimming stripped 2 bases from V and 0 bases from J, with 5 bases between. CDR3 length equals 13 residues. CDR3 in amino acids: CSARRFSNQPQHF. For the CDR3, the DNA is TGCAGTGCTAGACGGTTTAGCAATCAGCCCCAGCATTTT.

This clonotype was seen only a few times. The V gene is TRBV6-2 or TRBV6-3, the J gene TRBJ1-2; tentative D call: TRBD1 (5 bases). V shed 5 bases and J shed 8 bases, with 15 bases lying between them. The germline gives CDR1 MNHEY, CDR2 SVGEGT. The CDR3 length is 13 residues. This CDR3 is CASSPLRGHGYTF. The CDR3, as DNA: TGTGCCAGCAGTCCCTTACGCGGACACGGCTACACCTTC.

This clonotype has just a few counts. The chain recombines TRBV20-1 with TRBJ2-1; 9 bases are shared with TRBD1. Trimming took 1 base from V and 3 from J; bases not matched to a gene: 10. From germline, CDR1 is DFQATT and CDR2 SNEGSKA (reference sequence). The CDR3 runs 17 residues. The CDR3 loop reads CSARGYHRDRDYNEQFF. CDR3 nucleotides: TGCAGTGCTAGAGGTTACCACCGGGACAGGGACTACAATGAGCAGTTCTTC.

The rearrangement links TRBV5-6 to TRBJ2-4; D could derive from TRBD1 or TRBD2 (5 bases each). Germline V gene data show CDR1 as SGHDT and CDR2 as YYEEEE. This CDR3 comprises 14 residues. Trimming took 4 bases from V and 11 from J, leaving 19 bases between them. The CDR3 coding sequence is TGTGCCAGCAGCCCAGCTTCGGGGCCTCACCTTCAGTACTTC. This codes for CASSPASGPHLQYF.

Here the CDR3 reads CASSLSTGQGDTQYF. The CDR3 DNA follows: TGTGCCAGCAGCTTAAGTACAGGGCAGGGGGATACGCAGTATTTT. The chain links TRBV7-9 to TRBJ2-3, with D perhaps matching TRBD1 (6 bases). The CDR3 contains 15 residues. With 2 bases removed from V and 6 bases from J, the gap between germline ends came to 15 bases. Germline lookup yields CDR1 SEHNR and CDR2 FQNEAQ (reference sequence). The full variable domain, with the rest looked up from reference TRBV7-9 and TRBJ2-3, is DTGVSQNPRHKITKRGQNVTFRCDPISEHNRLYWYRQTLGQGPEFLTYFQNEAQLEKSRLLSDRFSAERPKGSFSTLEIQRTEQGDSAMYLCASSLSTGQGDTQYFGPGTRLTVL.

The chain has TRBV9 and TRBJ2-7; 9 nucleotides match TRBD2. Per the germline V gene, CDR1 is SGDLS and CDR2 is YYNGEE. This CDR3 comprises 16 residues. The V segment lost 3 bases and the J segment 1 base; nucleotides outside the gene matches: 8. The CDR3 DNA sequence: TGTGCCAGCAGCGCCGATAGCGGGGGAGCATCCTACGAGCAGTACTTC. Translated, it gives CASSADSGGASYEQYF.

This clonotype was seen a single time. The chain is built from TRBV12-3 or TRBV12-4 and TRBJ2-6, with 11 bases matching TRBD2. The CDR3 has 15 amino acids. The V and J ends lost 5 bases and 9 bases, in that order; junction bases with no gene match: 6. CDR3 in amino acids: CASSPQTSGNNVLTF. The DNA of the CDR3 is TGTGCCAGCAGTCCCCAGACTAGCGGGAACAACGTCCTGACTTTC.

V gene TRBV4-1 combines with J gene TRBJ2-2; D is unresolved. Germline V CDR1 and CDR2: MGHRA, YSYEKL. The CDR3 covers 15 residues. Trimming pared 1 base from V and 3 bases from J, leaving 9 bases between. CDR3 protein: CASSQVGSDTGELFF. In DNA, the CDR3 is TGCGCCAGCAGCCAAGTAGGAAGCGACACCGGGGAGCTGTTTTTT.